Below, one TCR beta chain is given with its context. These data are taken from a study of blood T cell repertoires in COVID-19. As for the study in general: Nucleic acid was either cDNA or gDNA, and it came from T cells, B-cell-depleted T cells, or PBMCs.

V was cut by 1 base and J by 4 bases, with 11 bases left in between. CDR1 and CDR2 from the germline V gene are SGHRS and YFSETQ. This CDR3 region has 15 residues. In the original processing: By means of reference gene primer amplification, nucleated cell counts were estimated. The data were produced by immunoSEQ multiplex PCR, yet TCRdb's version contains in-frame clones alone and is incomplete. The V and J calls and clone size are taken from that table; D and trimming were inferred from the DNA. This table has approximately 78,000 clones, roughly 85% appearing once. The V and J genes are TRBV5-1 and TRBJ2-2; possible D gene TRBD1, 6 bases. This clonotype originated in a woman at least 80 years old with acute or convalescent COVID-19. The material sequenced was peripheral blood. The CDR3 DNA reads TGCGCCAGCAGCTTGCAACAGGGAGCCACCGGGGAGCTGTTTTTT. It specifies CASSLQQGATGELFF.